This T cell receptor beta chain was retrieved from a study of response to subunit inactivated influenza vaccine. Study results and caveats: The authors offered the suggestion that each seasonal influenza vaccination recruits few new T cells.

This clonotype appeared a few times. Its specificity is not known. TCRdb itself ran the RT-PCR reads through MiXCR, one entry per CDR3 protein. The sample shows some 640,000 distinct CDR3 sequences, 14% of them seen only once. The source is a man aged 45 to 65 who received an inactivated influenza vaccine. The input for sequencing was PBMCs from blood, taken 14 days before vaccination.

The CDR3: CAISEGRGAGGGQETQYF. The CDR3 DNA follows: TGTGCCATCAGTGAGGGAAGAGGAGCGGGGGGGGGACAAGAGACCCAGTACTTC. V is TRBV10-3 and J is TRBJ2-5, with 10 bases aligning to TRBD2. Germline assignment: CDR1 ENHRY and CDR2 SYGVKD. V lost 2 bases and J lost 2; bases outside the gene matches: 11. This CDR3 spans 18 amino acids.